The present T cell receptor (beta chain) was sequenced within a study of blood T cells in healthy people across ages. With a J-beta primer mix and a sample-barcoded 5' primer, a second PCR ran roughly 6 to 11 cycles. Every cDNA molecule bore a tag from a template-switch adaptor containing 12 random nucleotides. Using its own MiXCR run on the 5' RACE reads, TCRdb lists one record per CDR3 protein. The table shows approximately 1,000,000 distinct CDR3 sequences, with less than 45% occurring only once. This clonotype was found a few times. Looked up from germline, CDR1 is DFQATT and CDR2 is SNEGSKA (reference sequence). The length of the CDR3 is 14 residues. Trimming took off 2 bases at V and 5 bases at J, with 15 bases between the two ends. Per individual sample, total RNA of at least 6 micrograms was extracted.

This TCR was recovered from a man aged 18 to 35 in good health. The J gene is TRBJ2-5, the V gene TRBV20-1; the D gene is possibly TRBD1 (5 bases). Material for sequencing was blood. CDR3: CSARSASGQETQYF. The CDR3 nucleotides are TGCAGTGCTAGATCCGCCTCAGGGCAGGAGACCCAGTACTTC.